The TCR beta chain described here comes from a study of cytomegalovirus exposure and HLA in healthy donors. The germline V and J ends were trimmed by 0 bases and 6 bases, with 7 bases remaining between them. Germline lookup yields CDR1 SGDLS and CDR2 YYNGEE. The CDR3 spans 14 residues. 60 Vbeta and 13 Jbeta primers were used in PCR. Only in-frame clones appear in the TCRdb table, and some are missing; sequencing was by immunoSEQ multiplex PCR. The table lists about 200,000 clones, 60% to 85% of them singletons. Regarding this clone: Its antigen is currently unknown.

Study-wide points: Researchers counted about 150 TCR beta chains as cytomegalovirus-associated.

The rearrangement uses TRBV9 and TRBJ1-6; D remains ambiguous. The specimen was PBMCs. This TCR was recovered from a man aged 35 to 55 in good health and CMV-seronegative. CDR3: CASSVDISNSPLHF. The CDR3 DNA follows: TGTGCCAGCAGCGTAGATATCAGTAATTCACCCCTCCACTTT.